This T cell receptor (beta chain) stems from a study of PD-L1 blockade in urothelial cancer. The CDR3 sequence is 18 residues long. CDR1 KGHSH and CDR2 LQKENI come from the germline V gene. The J segment lost 4 bases and the V segment lost 4 bases, leaving 12 bases of the junction unmatched. Sequenced by immunoSEQ multiplex PCR; TCRdb stores in-frame clones only, minus some. The sample yields around 40,000 clones, approximately 90% seen once. The V gene is TRBV18, the J gene TRBJ2-6; 8 bases are shared with TRBD1. The specimen comprised PBMCs, sampled around atezolizumab (anti-PD-L1) treatment. The origin of this receptor is a man aged 55-75 years with urothelial cancer. This chain's CDR3 is CASSLKRGRGLGANVLTF. The DNA for the CDR3 is TGTGCCAGCTCACTGAAACGGGGCAGGGGGCTCGGGGCCAACGTCCTGACTTTC.